The 22 T cell receptor beta chains below were found in one sample sequenced in a study of CD8+ T cells in alopecia areata. The treatment is: oral pan-JAK inhibitor, 5-10 mg twice daily. cDNA serving as the sequencing template came from extracted, reverse transcribed RNA. The protocol was immunoSEQ multiplex PCR, while the TCRdb copy is restricted to in-frame clones and leaves out a portion. The top ten hold 0.93% of the sample, which has about 270,000 clones, over 45% seen once. The material sequenced was CD4+ T cells sorted from blood, taken around week 52, from a patient treated with tofacitinib. These receptors came from a human donor with alopecia areata.

Many counts were recorded for this clone. The chain couples TRBV7-2 to TRBJ2-5, with D possibly matching TRBD2 (6 bases). The length of the CDR3 is 16 residues. The germline CDR1 and CDR2 sequences are SGHTA and FQGNSA. Trimming pared 4 bases from V and 2 bases from J, leaving 17 bases between. This CDR3 reads CASSSLGRSGQETQYF. CDR3 DNA sequence: TGTGCCAGCAGCTCCTTGGGGAGGTCCGGGCAAGAGACCCAGTACTTC.

The chain joins TRBV25-1 to TRBJ2-7; TRBD1 matches 7 bases. After removal of 8 bases from V and 4 bases from J, the junction contained 5 bases not matched to a gene. This CDR3 region has 12 residues. Germline-derived CDR1 and CDR2 are MGHDK and SYGVNS. CDR3 residues: CASATQGYEQYF. The CDR3 DNA sequence: TGTGCCAGCGCCACACAGGGGTACGAGCAGTACTTC.

The rearrangement links TRBV2 to TRBJ2-5; TRBD2 matches 8 bases. The CDR3 runs to 14 residues. The V gene's germline CDR1 is SNHLY and CDR2 FYNNEI. V trimming: 10 bases; J trimming: 2 bases; junction bases outside the gene matches: 9. The CDR3, as DNA: TGTGCCACCGCCCTACTAGCGGCTCAAGAGACCCAGTACTTC. Its protein product is CATALLAAQETQYF.

This rearrangement joins TRBV15 to TRBJ1-5, with D possibly TRBD1 on 5 matching bases. Trimming pared 6 bases from V and 7 bases from J, leaving 10 bases between. This CDR3 is 12 amino acids long. The germline gives CDR1 LNHNV, CDR2 YYDKDF (reference sequence). The CDR3 DNA reads TGTGCCACCAGTCTGGGGGTGCAGCCCCAGCATTTT. It translates to CATSLGVQPQHF.

The chain carries TRBV4-1 and TRBJ2-3; 7 bases fit TRBD1. The V gene end was trimmed by 6 bases and the J gene end by 7 bases; junction bases not matched to a gene: 7. Germline CDR1 is MGHRA and CDR2 is YSYEKL. The CDR3 contains 13 residues. The CDR3 is CASRRQGGNTQYF. DNA for the CDR3: TGCGCCAGCAGACGACAGGGTGGGAATACGCAGTATTTT.

V and J are TRBV5-6 and TRBJ1-5; 10 nucleotides line up with TRBD1. The CDR3 contains 17 residues. CDR1 SGHDT and CDR2 YYEEEE come from the germline V gene. V shed 4 bases, J shed 0 bases, and the junction held 7 bases outside the gene matches. CDR3 amino acids: CASSKGQGLHSNQPQHF. In DNA, the CDR3 is TGTGCCAGCAGCAAGGGACAGGGGCTTCATAGCAATCAGCCCCAGCATTTT.

The rearrangement links TRBV30 to TRBJ2-7; D could derive from TRBD1 or TRBD2 (6 bases each). Trimming took off 2 bases at V and 0 bases at J, with 14 bases between the two ends. Germline lookup yields CDR1 GTSNPN and CDR2 SVGIG (reference sequence). This CDR3 is 15 amino acids long. The CDR3 DNA follows: TGTGCCTGGAGTTGGGGGCTAGCGAGCTCCTACGAGCAGTACTTC. This gives the protein CAWSWGLASSYEQYF. Looking up the rest from reference TRBV30 and TRBJ2-7 gives the full variable domain: SQTIHQWPATLVQPVGSPLSLECTVEGTSNPNLYWYRQAAGRGLQLLFYSVGIGQISSEVPQNLSASRPQDRQFILSSKKLLLSDSGFYLCAWSWGLASSYEQYFGPGTRLTVT.

This clone was seen a few times. This chain uses TRBV29-1 with TRBJ2-3, with D uncertain. The V end lost 0 bases, the J end lost 7 bases, and 14 bases lay between the germline ends. Germline-derived CDR1 and CDR2 are SQVTM and ANQGSEA. This CDR3 contains 14 residues. CDR3 nucleotide sequence: TGCAGCGTTGAAGAAGGCAGGAGCAGGAATACGCAGTATTTT. Translation gives CSVEEGRSRNTQYF.

This chain joins TRBV25-1 and TRBJ2-6; D unresolved. CDR1 and CDR2 from the germline V gene are MGHDK and SYGVNS. This CDR3 region has 13 residues. Trimming pared 6 bases from V and 1 base from J, leaving 4 bases between. CDR3 coding DNA: TGTGCCAGCAGGTATTCTGGGGCCAACGTCCTGACTTTC. It specifies CASRYSGANVLTF.

This rearrangement joins TRBV11-1 to TRBJ2-4; 7 nucleotides match TRBD1. CDR3 length equals 14 residues. After removal of 2 bases from V and 7 bases from J, the junction contained 5 bases not matched to a gene. CDR1 and CDR2 from the germline V gene are SGHAT and FQDESV (reference sequence). The CDR3 region is CASSLKGAKNIQYF. In nucleotides, the CDR3 is TGTGCCAGCAGCTTAAAGGGGGCAAAGAACATTCAGTACTTC.

This chain uses TRBV6-6 with TRBJ1-5, with TRBD1 matching 7 bases. With 4 bases clipped from V and 4 bases from J, the junction kept 1 base outside the gene matches. The germline CDR1 and CDR2 sequences are MNHNY and SVGAGI (reference sequence). CDR3 size: 13 residues. This CDR3 is CASSFRGNQPQHF. The DNA of the CDR3 is TGTGCCAGCAGTTTCAGGGGGAATCAGCCCCAGCATTTT.

The chain recombines TRBV6-5 with TRBJ1-6, with 9 nucleotides matching TRBD1. The V segment lost 5 bases and the J segment 7 bases; nucleotides outside the gene matches: 3. CDR3 length: 14 amino acids. Looked up from germline, CDR1 is MNHEY and CDR2 is SVGAGI. CDR3 nucleotides: TGTGCCAGCAGTCCTGGGACAGGGAATTCACCCCTCCACTTT. Translated, it gives CASSPGTGNSPLHF.

The chain carries TRBV29-1 and TRBJ2-1; the match to TRBD2 covers 7 bases. With V trimmed by 7 bases and J by 10 bases, 10 bases remained unmatched. Germline lookup yields CDR1 SQVTM and CDR2 ANQGSEA. The CDR3 is 12 residues long. For the CDR3, the DNA is TGCAGCGCTCTTCCCGGGGGGTGGGAGCAGTTCTTC. As protein: CSALPGGWEQFF.

V gene TRBV30 combines with J gene TRBJ1-6; the D gene is possibly TRBD1 (5 bases). The CDR3 is 14 residues long. CDR1 is GTSNPN and CDR2 is SVGIG in the germline V gene (reference sequence). The V gene lost 1 base and the J gene lost 6 bases, with 10 bases spanning the gap. CDR3 sequence: CAWSAGGTNSPLHF. The CDR3 bases are TGTGCCTGGAGTGCGGGGGGAACTAATTCACCCCTCCACTTT.

This chain links TRBV2 with TRBJ1-5, with 9 bases fitting TRBD1. From germline, CDR1 is SNHLY and CDR2 FYNNEI. V gave up 6 bases and J gave up 5 bases; unmatched junction bases: 8. CDR3 length: 15 residues. CDR3: CASSPTDRGDQPQHF. The CDR3 DNA is TGTGCCAGCAGCCCAACGGACAGGGGCGATCAGCCCCAGCATTTT.

This clone was counted between two and nine times. This chain joins TRBV11-2 and TRBJ2-5; perhaps D is TRBD1 or TRBD2 (6 bases each). Germline V gene data show CDR1 as SGHAT and CDR2 as FQNNGV. This CDR3 is 15 amino acids long. The ends were cut back, 5 bases at V and 4 bases at J, with 17 bases in the middle. As DNA, the CDR3 is TGTGCCAGCAGCCTGGTTAGGGGGGCGGCAGAGACCCAGTACTTC. The encoded protein is CASSLVRGAAETQYF.

The chain couples TRBV5-6 to TRBJ1-2; 9 bases line up with TRBD1. V was clipped by 3 bases and J by 4 bases; unmatched bases: 4. Germline assignment: CDR1 SGHDT and CDR2 YYEEEE. There are 14 residues in the CDR3. In DNA form, the CDR3 reads TGTGCCAGCAGCTATCCGGGACAGGGCTATGGCTACACCTTC. This translates into CASSYPGQGYGYTF. The full variable domain, in which reference TRBV5-6 and TRBJ1-2 provide the parts outside the CDR3, is DAGVTQSPTHLIKTRGQQVTLRCSPKSGHDTVSWYQQALGQGPQFIFQYYEEEERQRGNFPDRFSGHQFPNYSSELNVNALLLGDSALYLCASSYPGQGYGYTFGSGTRLTVV.

This clone was counted between two and nine times. V is TRBV5-1 and J is TRBJ2-5; D unresolved. Trimming took off 2 bases at V and 5 bases at J, with 10 bases between the two ends. The germline V gene has CDR1 SGHRS and CDR2 YFSETQ. The CDR3 totals 13 residues. CDR3 protein: CASSFNSQETQYF. CDR3 nucleotides: TGCGCCAGCAGCTTTAACTCCCAGGAGACCCAGTACTTC.

The rearrangement links TRBV13 to TRBJ2-2, with D perhaps TRBD1 (6 bases). Germline CDR1 PRHDT, CDR2 FYEKMQ (reference sequence). The CDR3 length is 15 residues. V was clipped by 4 bases and J by 6 bases, with 15 bases between them. This CDR3 is CASSSLTGLAGELFF. The CDR3 DNA follows: TGTGCCAGCAGCTCCCTCACAGGGTTAGCCGGGGAGCTGTTTTTT.

The chain is built from TRBV5-1 and TRBJ2-1; possible D gene TRBD1, 6 bases. Trimming removed 0 bases at V and 4 bases at J, with 8 bases between. This CDR3 comprises 14 residues. Germline V CDR1 and CDR2: SGHRS, YFSETQ. In DNA form, the CDR3 reads TGCGCCAGCAGCTTGGGACAGGATTACAATGAGCAGTTCTTC. Protein product: CASSLGQDYNEQFF.

This chain connects TRBV9 to TRBJ2-7; perhaps TRBD2 as D (5 bases). The CDR3 is 13 amino acids. CDR1 SGDLS and CDR2 YYNGEE come from the germline V gene. V was cut by 2 bases and J by 7 bases, with 13 bases left in between. The CDR3 here is CASSVNPSGEQYF. CDR3 coding DNA: TGTGCCAGCAGCGTCAACCCCTCGGGGGAGCAGTACTTC.

V gene TRBV30 combines with J gene TRBJ1-3; D remains ambiguous. This CDR3 is built from 13 residues. Trimming removed 0 bases at V and 4 bases at J, with 7 bases between. CDR1 and CDR2 (germline): GTSNPN, SVGIG (reference sequence). The CDR3 DNA sequence: TGTGCCTGGAGTGTACTGGTAGGAAACACCATATATTTT. Amino acids: CAWSVLVGNTIYF.